Presented here are 5 T cell receptor beta chains from one specimen sequenced in a study of blood T cell repertoires in COVID-19. Here immunoSEQ multiplex PCR was the method, and the copy in TCRdb shows in-frame clones only, minus some. The sample lists roughly 190,000 clones; roughly 76% were seen once. The specimen was peripheral blood. These receptors all stem from a woman in her thirties or forties with COVID-19, enrolled during active disease.

This chain connects TRBV20-1 to TRBJ2-7; D not certain. The CDR3 extends over 10 amino acids. Looked up from germline, CDR1 is DFQATT and CDR2 is SNEGSKA (reference sequence). Trimming removed 7 bases from V and 4 bases from J, with 8 bases in between. CDR3 in DNA: TGCAGTGTCCCACATTACGAGCAGTACTTC. It is translated as CSVPHYEQYF.

The V gene is TRBV3-1 (or the pseudogene TRBV3-2), the J gene TRBJ2-3, with TRBD2 identical over 7 bases. Germline CDR1 is LGHDT and CDR2 is YNNKEL (reference sequence). V shed 3 bases and J 0 bases; nucleotides not matched to a gene: 3. The CDR3 has 15 amino acids. The CDR3 reads CASSQLAESTDTQYF. The DNA for the CDR3 is TGTGCCAGCAGCCAGCTAGCGGAGAGCACAGATACGCAGTATTTT.

The CDR3 sequence: CASRGASGGLLYEQYF. The CDR3 DNA reads TGTGCCAGCAGGGGGGCTAGCGGAGGTCTTCTATACGAGCAGTACTTC. J is TRBJ2-7 and V is TRBV28, with a weak D call TRBD2 (7 bases). CDR3 size: 16 residues. Germline values: CDR1 MDHEN, CDR2 SYDVKM. Trimming took 6 bases from V and 4 from J, leaving 22 bases between them.

The CDR3 DNA reads as TGTGCCAGTAGTATGGCAGGGGGTCATAGCAATCAGCCCCAGCATTTT. It yields the protein CASSMAGGHSNQPQHF. This chain joins TRBV19 and TRBJ1-5, with TRBD1 matching 7 bases. V lost 3 bases and J lost 0; bases outside the gene matches: 5. CDR1 is LNHDA and CDR2 is SQIVND in the germline V gene (reference sequence). The CDR3 has 16 residues.

The V and J genes are TRBV6-5 and TRBJ2-7; a weak D match, TRBD1 (6 bases). Germline assignment: CDR1 MNHEY and CDR2 SVGAGI. The CDR3 consists of 13 residues. V shed 6 bases and J shed 3 bases, with 12 bases lying between them. CDR3 in DNA: TGTGCCAGCAGCTTTGGACAGAACTACGAGCAGTACGTC. Amino acid sequence: CASSFGQNYEQYV.